This is a list of T cell receptor beta chains from one sample in a study of CD8+CD57+ T cells in acquired aplastic anemia. A single record per CDR3 protein comes from TCRdb applying MiXCR to the reads. The sample includes roughly 500,000 distinct CDR3 sequences, around a third of them seen just once. Sequencing was performed on sorted CD4+, CD8+, or CD8+CD57+ T cells (not recorded which) from PBMCs. The origin of the receptors is a human donor with aplastic anemia. Both conserved end residues are part of each CDR3. The order of the fields is D gene, V gene, J gene, clone size, CDR3 DNA, CDR3 protein. A D gene is named only where the DNA matches it firmly. Some rows have no size entry. The others give once, few or many, or a class for an expanded clone.

-,TRBV2,TRBJ1-5,-,TGTGCCAGCAGGGTCCATCAGCCCCAGCATTTT,CASRVHQPQHF
-,TRBV5-1,TRBJ1-6,-,TGTGCCAGCAGCTTCAGGGATAATTCACCCCTCCACTTT,CASSFRDNSPLHF
TRBD1,TRBV19,TRBJ1-1,many,TGTGCCAGTACCAATACAGGGGGCTACACTGAAGCTTTCTTT,CASTNTGGYTEAFF
-,TRBV7-9,TRBJ2-5,-,TGTGCCAGCAGCCCGAACGGGAAGGAGACCCAGTACTTC,CASSPNGKETQYF
-,TRBV6-1,TRBJ2-5,-,TGTGCCAGCGAAGTTAGGAGCGCTGAAGAGACCCAGTACTTC,CASEVRSAEETQYF
-,TRBV9,TRBJ2-3,many,TGTGCCAGCAGTGTAGCGCCCACAGATACGCAGTATTTT,CASSVAPTDTQYF
-,TRBV7-2,TRBJ1-2,many,TGTGCCAGCAGCTTCAGGGTGGATGGCTACACCTTC,CASSFRVDGYTF
-,TRBV11-2,TRBJ2-1,-,TGTGCCAGCAGCTTATACGGGGAATTCCGCTCCTACAATGAGCAGTTCTTC,CASSLYGEFRSYNEQFF
-,TRBV19,TRBJ1-5,many,TGTGCCAGTAGTATTCTTGGGGGGAGGCAGCCCCAGCATTTT,CASSILGGRQPQHF
TRBD1,TRBV11-2,TRBJ1-3,few,TGTGCCAGCAGCTTACCCGCCGGGACAGGGAAGTCATCCGGAAACACCATATATTTT,CASSLPAGTGKSSGNTIYF
-,TRBV29-1,TRBJ2-2,-,TGCAGCGGACAGGGAGGCGGAGAGCTGTTTTTT,CSGQGGGELFF
-,TRBV19,TRBJ1-4,-,TGTGCCAGTAGGCCGACGGACAGTAGGGAAAAACTGTTTTTT,CASRPTDSREKLFF
-,TRBV25-1,TRBJ2-7,few,TGTGCCAGCTCACCACCCCCATTTGGGCTATCCGAGCAGTACTTC,CASSPPPFGLSEQYF
TRBD2,TRBV2,TRBJ2-7,many,TGTGCCAGCAGTCTTGGACTAGCGAGAACCTACGAGCAGTACTTC,CASSLGLARTYEQYF
-,TRBV19,TRBJ1-6,many,TGTGCCAGTAGTATGAGCGGATTCAGTTCACCCCTCCACTTT,CASSMSGFSSPLHF
-,TRBV2,TRBJ2-7,few,TGTGCCAGCAGCTTAGGGAGCAACAGATTCTACGAGCAGTACTTC,CASSLGSNRFYEQYF
TRBD2,TRBV7-2,TRBJ2-5,-,TGTGCCAGCAGCTTACATGGACTAGCGGGGGTCGAGACCCAGTACTTC,CASSLHGLAGVETQYF
TRBD1,TRBV19,TRBJ1-5,-,TGTGCCAGTAGGCCCGGGACAGGGGGTTTATATCAGCCCCAGCATTTT,CASRPGTGGLYQPQHF
TRBD2,TRBV25-1,TRBJ2-2,-,TGTGCCAGCAGTGAATTCGCGGGGGGTTACACCGGGGAGCTGTTTTTT,CASSEFAGGYTGELFF
-,TRBV2,TRBJ1-5,-,TGTGCCAGCAGTAACAGTGGAAGCAATCAGCCCCAGCATTTT,CASSNSGSNQPQHF
-,TRBV5-1,TRBJ1-1,few,TGCGCCAGCAGCTTGGAGGCACGAAACACTGAAGCTTTCTTT,CASSLEARNTEAFF
-,TRBV4-1,TRBJ2-4,-,TGCGCCAGCAGCCAAAGTCGGGGAAACATTCAGTACTTC,CASSQSRGNIQYF
-,TRBV7-3,TRBJ2-7,few,TGTGCCAGCAGCCTTCAGCCGGGAGAGCTGGGAGAGCAGTACTTC,CASSLQPGELGEQYF
-,TRBV19,TRBJ1-1,-,TGTGCCAGTACCTCGTGGCAGCCGGGCGTCGCTGAAGCTTTCTTT,CASTSWQPGVAEAFF
-,TRBV20-1,TRBJ2-1,-,TGCAGTGCTACTAAGGACCCGAATGAGCAGTTCTTC,CSATKDPNEQFF
-,TRBV15,TRBJ1-6,few,TGTGCCACCAGCCGGTCGACCAATTCACCCCTCCACTTT,CATSRSTNSPLHF
-,TRBV20-1,TRBJ2-7,many,TGCAGTGCCCCGGACAGCATCGAGCAGTACTTC,CSAPDSIEQYF
TRBD2,TRBV20-1,TRBJ2-1,-,TGCAGTGCGACACTAGCGGGGTTCAATGAGCAGTTCTTC,CSATLAGFNEQFF
-,TRBV6-1,TRBJ2-7,few,TGTGCCAGCAGCTCCATGATACGGGACCGAACCTACGAGCAGTACTTC,CASSSMIRDRTYEQYF
-,TRBV9,TRBJ2-7,many,TGTGCCAGCAGCGTAGCTGCGGACGGTGCCTACGAGCAGTACTTC,CASSVAADGAYEQYF
TRBD2,TRBV20-1,TRBJ2-1,-,TGCAGTGCTAGAGGGCTAGGGACTAGCGGGAACTCAATCTACAATGAGCAGTTCTTC,CSARGLGTSGNSIYNEQFF
-,TRBV30,TRBJ1-5,-,TGTGCCTGGAGTCTTGGACTTCAGCCCCAGCATTTT,CAWSLGLQPQHF
-,TRBV29-1,TRBJ2-1,many,TGCAGCGTTGGCCCCCGACTAGTAGATGAGCAGTTCTTC,CSVGPRLVDEQFF
-,TRBV11-1,TRBJ1-2,few,TGTGCCAGCAGCTTATTTTTGGGGAAGGATGCGGTAGGCTACACCTTC,CASSLFLGKDAVGYTF
-,TRBV24-1,TRBJ2-3,many,TGTGCCACCAGTGATCCCCCGGTTGATACGCAGTATTTT,CATSDPPVDTQYF
TRBD1,TRBV9,TRBJ2-5,few,TGTGCCAGCAGCCTACGAGGACAGGTCCAAGAGACCCAGTACTTC,CASSLRGQVQETQYF
-,TRBV5-1,TRBJ1-2,-,TGCGCCAGCAGGAACGTTCAGGTCAGCTATGGCTACACCTTC,CASRNVQVSYGYTF
TRBD1,TRBV2,TRBJ2-7,-,TGTGCCAGTGCGACACCGGGACAGGGCTCCTACGAGCAGTACTTC,CASATPGQGSYEQYF
TRBD1,TRBV11-2,TRBJ2-3,-,TGTGCCAGCAGCCCTCGGACAGGGGGCGCGGATACGCAGTATTTT,CASSPRTGGADTQYF
TRBD2,TRBV2,TRBJ2-3,-,TGTGCCGGCAGTGAAGAGACTAGCGGGAGGGTATTGACAGATACGCAGTATTTT,CAGSEETSGRVLTDTQYF
-,TRBV19,TRBJ1-1,many,TGTGCCAGTAGTATGGTAGGAAGAAGGGATACTGAAGCTTTCTTT,CASSMVGRRDTEAFF
-,TRBV25-1,TRBJ2-7,-,TGTGCCAGCAGCGAGACCCCAGGGAACGGGGCTTTCACCTACGAGCAGTACTTC,CASSETPGNGAFTYEQYF
-,TRBV29-1,TRBJ2-3,few,TGCAGCGTTGAAGACCCAAAGGACCGGGACAACCTCCGGTATTTT,CSVEDPKDRDNLRYF
-,TRBV19,TRBJ1-2,few,TGTGCCTGGACTGGGAGTGGGATCCAAGGATATGGCTACACCTTC,CAWTGSGIQGYGYTF
-,TRBV3-1,TRBJ2-7,few,TGTGCCAGCAGCCGACCAGGACTCCGCCTAGGCGAGCAGTACTTC,CASSRPGLRLGEQYF
-,TRBV10-3,TRBJ2-5,-,TGTGCCATCAGTTCGGGGACTCGTTACAAAGAGACCCAGTACTTC,CAISSGTRYKETQYF
TRBD1,TRBV12-5,TRBJ2-7,-,TGTGCTAGTGGTTCTAACAGGGGTCCCCTTAGCTCCTACGAGCAGTACTTC,CASGSNRGPLSSYEQYF
-,TRBV10-3,TRBJ2-3,-,TGTGCCACCAGTGGGGACCGCCTAACCCCGTATTTT,CATSGDRLTPYF
-,TRBV5-1,TRBJ1-3,-,TGCGCCAGCAGCTTGGAGAAGAGCTCTGGAAACACCATATATTTT,CASSLEKSSGNTIYF
-,TRBV10-3,TRBJ1-1,once,TGTGCCATCAGTGAGTCATCGAGGAACACTGAAGCTTTCTTT,CAISESSRNTEAFF
-,TRBV9,TRBJ2-2,-,TGTGCCAGCAGCGTAGCGGCGGCTAACACCGGGGAGCTGTTTTTT,CASSVAAANTGELFF
-,TRBV24-1,TRBJ2-7,-,TGTGCCACCACGATTAGGGGGAACTACGAGCAGTACTTC,CATTIRGNYEQYF